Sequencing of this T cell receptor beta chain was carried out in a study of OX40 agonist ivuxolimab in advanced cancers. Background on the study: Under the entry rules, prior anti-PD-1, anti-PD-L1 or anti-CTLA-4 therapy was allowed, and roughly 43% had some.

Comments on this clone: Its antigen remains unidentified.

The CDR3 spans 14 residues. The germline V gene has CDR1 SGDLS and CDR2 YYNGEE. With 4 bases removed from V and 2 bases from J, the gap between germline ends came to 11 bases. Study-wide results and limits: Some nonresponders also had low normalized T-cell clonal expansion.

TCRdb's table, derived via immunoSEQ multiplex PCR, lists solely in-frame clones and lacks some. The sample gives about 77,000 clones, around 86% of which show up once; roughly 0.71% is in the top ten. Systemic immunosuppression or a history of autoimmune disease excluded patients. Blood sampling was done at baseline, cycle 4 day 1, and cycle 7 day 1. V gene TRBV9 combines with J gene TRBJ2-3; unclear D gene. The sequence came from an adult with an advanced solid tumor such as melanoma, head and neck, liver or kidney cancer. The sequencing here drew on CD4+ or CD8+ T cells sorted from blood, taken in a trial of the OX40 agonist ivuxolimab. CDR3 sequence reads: CASSNNRPTDTQYF. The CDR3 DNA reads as TGTGCCAGCAGCAACAATAGACCCACAGATACGCAGTATTTT.